The rows below give T cell receptor beta chains drawn from one sample of a study of OX40 agonist ivuxolimab in advanced cancers. Profiling relied on immunoSEQ multiplex PCR, and the TCRdb table lists in-frame clones only, not all of them. The sample contains about 79,000 clones, less than 95% of which appear only once. This specimen was CD4+ or CD8+ T cells sorted from blood, taken in a trial of the OX40 agonist ivuxolimab. The source of these receptors is an adult with an advanced solid tumor such as melanoma, head and neck, liver or kidney cancer. Both conserved end residues are part of each CDR3. Each record gives: J gene, D gene, V gene, CDR3 DNA, CDR3 protein. The D gene is left open where the match is weak.

j_call: TRBJ1-2
d_call: TRBD1
v_call: TRBV6-5
cdr3_nt: TGTGCCAGCAGTTACAGGGGGCATAACTATGGCTACACCTTC
cdr3_aa: CASSYRGHNYGYTF

j_call: TRBJ2-1
d_call: -
v_call: TRBV11-3
cdr3_nt: TGTGCCAGCAGCCTAGGGGGTAGTCTTGAGCAGTTCTTC
cdr3_aa: CASSLGGSLEQFF

j_call: TRBJ2-3
d_call: TRBD2
v_call: TRBV9
cdr3_nt: TGTGCCAGCAGCCACGGGGCTAGCGGGGGCACAGATACGCAGTATTTT
cdr3_aa: CASSHGASGGTDTQYF

j_call: TRBJ2-7
d_call: -
v_call: TRBV9
cdr3_nt: TGTGCCAGCAGCGTAGGAGGACTACCCAACTACGAGCAGTACTTC
cdr3_aa: CASSVGGLPNYEQYF

j_call: TRBJ2-7
d_call: -
v_call: TRBV5-6
cdr3_nt: TGTGCCAGCAGCTTGAACAGGGCCTACGAGCAGTACTTC
cdr3_aa: CASSLNRAYEQYF

j_call: TRBJ2-1
d_call: TRBD2
v_call: TRBV9
cdr3_nt: TGTGCCAGCTCAGAAGCGGGAGTTAATTACAATGAGCAGTTCTTC
cdr3_aa: CASSEAGVNYNEQFF

j_call: TRBJ2-7
d_call: TRBD2
v_call: TRBV2
cdr3_nt: TGTGCCAGCACCCCTGGTCGGTTAGGGGAGGGTGAGGTCTACGAGCAGTACTTC
cdr3_aa: CASTPGRLGEGEVYEQYF

j_call: TRBJ2-7
d_call: -
v_call: TRBV11-3
cdr3_nt: TGTGCCAGCAGCCTCGACAGTACCTACGAGCAGTACTTC
cdr3_aa: CASSLDSTYEQYF

j_call: TRBJ2-5
d_call: -
v_call: TRBV6-5
cdr3_nt: TGTGCCAGCAGTTTGAGCGAGACCCAGTACTTC
cdr3_aa: CASSLSETQYF

j_call: TRBJ1-5
d_call: -
v_call: TRBV6-1
cdr3_nt: TGTGCCAGCAGTGAATCGGCAGGGGATAATCAGCCCCAGCATTTT
cdr3_aa: CASSESAGDNQPQHF

j_call: TRBJ2-3
d_call: -
v_call: TRBV5-4
cdr3_nt: TGTGCCAGCAGCTTAGCCGGGACAATTCTTTCACCCCGGGAAGATACGCAGTATTTT
cdr3_aa: CASSLAGTILSPREDTQYF

j_call: TRBJ2-5
d_call: -
v_call: TRBV18
cdr3_nt: TGTGCCAGCTCACCACCGGTGGGGCGGGAGACCCAGTACTTC
cdr3_aa: CASSPPVGRETQYF

j_call: TRBJ2-6
d_call: -
v_call: TRBV27
cdr3_nt: TGTGCCAGCAGTTTGGTCAGGGCAAGTGGTGGGGCCAACGTCCTGACTTTC
cdr3_aa: CASSLVRASGGANVLTF

j_call: TRBJ1-3
d_call: -
v_call: TRBV2
cdr3_nt: TGTGCCAGCAGTGTCGACAGAACTTCCTCTGGAAACACCATATATTTT
cdr3_aa: CASSVDRTSSGNTIYF